This T cell receptor beta chain was sequenced in a study of technical replicates of blood from a few donors. This clone has more than one count but fewer than ten. Germline-derived CDR1 and CDR2 are SGDLS and YYNGEE. The length of the CDR3 is 14 residues. The ends were cut back, 6 bases at V and 1 base at J, with 10 bases in the middle. Generated by immunoSEQ multiplex PCR, the TCRdb table keeps only in-frame clones and is missing some. The sample holds 72,000 or so clones, 92% seen once. The TCR comes from a human donor in good health. This rearrangement joins TRBV9 to TRBJ2-2, with a weak D call TRBD2 (5 bases). Sequencing was carried out using T cells isolated from PBMCs. CDR3 protein: CASMGSENTGELFF. The CDR3 DNA reads as TGTGCCAGCATGGGTAGCGAGAACACCGGGGAGCTGTTTTTT. Using reference TRBV9 and TRBJ2-2 for the parts outside the CDR3, the full variable domain is DSGVTQTPKHLITATGQRVTLRCSPRSGDLSVYWYQQSLDQGLQFLIQYYNGEERAKGNILERFSAQQFPDLHSELNLSSLELGDSALYFCASMGSENTGELFFGEGSRLTVL.